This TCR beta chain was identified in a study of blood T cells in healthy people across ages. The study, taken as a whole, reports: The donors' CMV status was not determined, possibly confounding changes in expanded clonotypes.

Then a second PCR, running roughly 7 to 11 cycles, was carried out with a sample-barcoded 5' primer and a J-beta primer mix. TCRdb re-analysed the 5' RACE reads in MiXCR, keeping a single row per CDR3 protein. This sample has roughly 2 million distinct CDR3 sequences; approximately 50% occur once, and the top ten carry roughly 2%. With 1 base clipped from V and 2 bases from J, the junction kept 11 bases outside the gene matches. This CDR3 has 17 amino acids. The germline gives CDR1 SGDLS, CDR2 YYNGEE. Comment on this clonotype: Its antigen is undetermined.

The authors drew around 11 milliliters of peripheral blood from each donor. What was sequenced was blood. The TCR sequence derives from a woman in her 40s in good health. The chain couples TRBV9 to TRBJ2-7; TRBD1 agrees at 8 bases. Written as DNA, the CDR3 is TGTGCCAGCAGCGTAATAGGACAGGGTCCTGGAGCCTACGAGCAGTACTTC. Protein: CASSVIGQGPGAYEQYF.